The entry below gives a single T cell receptor beta chain sequence along with its context. Repertoires were generated with immunoSEQ multiplex PCR, while TCRdb's copy carries only in-frame clones and drops some. Among roughly 56,000 clones, over 85% were seen once, and the ten largest hold approximately 38%. This sample is part of a study of siplizumab effects on memory and regulatory T cells. Germline CDR1 is LGHNT and CDR2 is FRNRAP. This CDR3 has 14 amino acids. V was pared by 2 bases and J by 6 bases, with 11 bases between. Specimen: CD8+ T cells sorted from blood. This sequence was found in a human donor in good health. V usage is TRBV12-5 and J usage is TRBJ2-1; D remains unclear. The CDR3 spells CASGLSFSGNEQFF. CDR3 in DNA: TGTGCTAGTGGTTTGAGTTTTTCGGGCAATGAGCAGTTCTTC.